This T cell receptor beta chain stems from a study of T cell responses to AZD1222 COVID-19 vaccine. Findings and limits, study-wide: Females outnumbered males among donors, who were mostly white British; clonal diversity was possibly underestimated. Increased Spike-specific TCR breadth and depth were observed after two AZD1222 doses.

Assay: immunoSEQ multiplex PCR; the TCRdb copy retains only in-frame clones and omits some. The table lists some 150,000 clones, 92% of them singletons. About this clone itself: Its antigen is not identified. The junction shows a germline mismatch at one end, possibly a read error.

The CDR3 totals 16 residues. Germline-derived CDR1 and CDR2 are SSHAT and FNYEAQ (reference sequence). This chain joins TRBV7-7 and TRBJ2-1; possibly TRBD1 for D (6 bases). The clonotype originates from an adult who received the AZD1222 COVID-19 vaccine. Sequencing was performed on peripheral blood, taken 28 days after the second AZD1222 dose. The CDR3 bases are TGTGCTAGCAGCTCAGACAGGCCCCATCCCTACAATGAGCAGTTCTTC. It is translated as CASSSDRPHPYNEQFF.